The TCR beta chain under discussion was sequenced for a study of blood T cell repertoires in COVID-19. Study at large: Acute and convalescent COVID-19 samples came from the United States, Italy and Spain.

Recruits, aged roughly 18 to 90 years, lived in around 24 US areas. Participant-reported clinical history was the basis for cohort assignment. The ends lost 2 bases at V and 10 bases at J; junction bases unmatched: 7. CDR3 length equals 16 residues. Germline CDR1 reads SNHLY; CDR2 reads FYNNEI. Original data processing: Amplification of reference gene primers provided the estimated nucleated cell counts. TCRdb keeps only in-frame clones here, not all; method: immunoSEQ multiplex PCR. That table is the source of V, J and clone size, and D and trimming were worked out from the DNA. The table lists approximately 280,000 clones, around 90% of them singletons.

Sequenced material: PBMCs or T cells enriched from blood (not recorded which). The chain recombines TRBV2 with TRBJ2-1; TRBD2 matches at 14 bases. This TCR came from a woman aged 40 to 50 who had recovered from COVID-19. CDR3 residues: CASSEIGTSGRGEQFF. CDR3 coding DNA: TGTGCCAGCAGTGAAATTGGGACTAGCGGGAGAGGAGAGCAGTTCTTC. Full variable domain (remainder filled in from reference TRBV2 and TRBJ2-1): EPEVTQTPSHQVTQMGQEVILRCVPISNHLYFYWYRQILGQKVEFLVSFYNNEISEKSEIFDDQFSVERPDGSNFTLKIRSTKLEDSAMYFCASSEIGTSGRGEQFFGPGTRLTVL.